Following are 13 T cell receptor beta chains from one sample sequenced in a study of long-term antiretroviral therapy in people with HIV. Sequencing relied on immunoSEQ assay v3.0, run at survey level. Some clones are missing from TCRdb's copy, which holds only in-frame ones; the method was immunoSEQ multiplex PCR. Here the sample spans 25,000 to 35,000 clones, around 92% being singletons. Specimen: unsorted PBMCs, collected around 7.4 years after starting antiretroviral therapy. These receptors were collected from a man in his fifties or sixties with HIV.

The chain recombines TRBV11-2 with TRBJ2-6; TRBD1 might be the D (6 bases). There are 16 residues in the CDR3. V was cut by 0 bases and J by 4 bases, with 10 bases left in between. CDR1 and CDR2 (germline): SGHAT, FQNNGV. CDR3: CASSLEQGFGANVLTF. DNA of the CDR3: TGTGCCAGCAGCTTAGAGCAGGGGTTCGGGGCCAACGTCCTGACTTTC.

This clone occurred a few times. The V call is TRBV7-3, the J call TRBJ2-7; possibly TRBD2 for D (6 bases). The ends were cut back, 1 base at V and 6 bases at J, with 7 bases in the middle. Germline V gene lookup returns CDR1 SGHTA and CDR2 FQGTGA. The CDR3 runs 12 residues. For the CDR3, the DNA is TGTGCCAGCAGCTTAATGGGGGGCGAGCAGTACTTC. Translating it yields CASSLMGGEQYF. Full variable domain (outside the CDR3, taken from reference TRBV7-3 and TRBJ2-7): GAGVSQTPSNKVTEKGKYVELRCDPISGHTALYWYRQSLGQGPEFLIYFQGTGAADDSGLPNDRFFAVRPEGSVSTLKIQRTERGDSAVYLCASSLMGGEQYFGPGTRLTVT.

The chain combines TRBV28 with TRBJ2-2, with a possible D match to TRBD2 (7 bases). CDR3 length: 13 residues. V lost 10 bases and J lost 5, with 14 bases in between. The germline CDR1 and CDR2 sequences are MDHEN and SYDVKM. The CDR3 sequence: CATARGGTGELFF. CDR3 nucleotides: TGTGCCACCGCCAGGGGAGGGACCGGGGAGCTGTTTTTT.

This rearrangement joins TRBV10-3 to TRBJ2-5; TRBD2 is a possible D gene (5 bases). CDR3 length equals 14 residues. Germline V lookup: CDR1 ENHRY, CDR2 SYGVKD. V was pared by 5 bases and J by 2 bases, with 12 bases between. The CDR3 protein is CAISREGDQETQYF. The DNA for the CDR3 is TGTGCCATCAGTCGAGAGGGAGATCAAGAGACCCAGTACTTC.

This chain connects TRBV27 to TRBJ1-6; a weak D match, TRBD1 (5 bases). The CDR3 is made up of 14 amino acids. V lost 3 bases and J 7 bases, leaving 10 bases between the germline ends. Germline CDR1 MNHEY, CDR2 SMNVEV (reference sequence). The CDR3 reads CASSLAGQNSPLHF. The CDR3 DNA is TGTGCCAGCAGTTTGGCAGGGCAGAATTCACCCCTCCACTTT.

J is TRBJ2-1 and V is TRBV5-6; D possibly corresponds to TRBD1 (6 bases). V was cut by 2 bases and J by 5 bases, with 14 bases left in between. The CDR3 is made up of 15 amino acids. Germline V gives CDR1 SGHDT, CDR2 YYEEEE. CDR3 sequence reads: CASSFTGTQHNEQFF. CDR3 bases: TGTGCCAGCAGCTTTACCGGGACACAACACAATGAGCAGTTCTTC.

This chain's CDR3 is CASSNSPTGELFF. For the CDR3, the DNA is TGTGCCAGCAGTAATTCACCCACTGGCGAGCTGTTTTTT. V gene TRBV6-5 combines with J gene TRBJ2-2, with D unresolved. V shed 5 bases and J shed 11 bases, with 15 bases lying between them. The germline V gene encodes CDR1 MNHEY and CDR2 SVGAGI. CDR3 length: 13 amino acids.

The chain couples TRBV7-3 to TRBJ2-1; TRBD2 aligns across 9 bases. Unmatched junction bases numbered 2, after V lost 3 bases and J lost 8 bases. Germline V gene lookup returns CDR1 SGHTA and CDR2 FQGTGA. This CDR3 has 13 residues. CDR3 nucleotide sequence: TGTGCCAGCAGCTTGCGGGAGGGACATGAGCAGTTCTTC. Amino acids: CASSLREGHEQFF.

This clone showed up just once. CDR3 bases: TGTGCTAGTGGAAAGGTAGACAGCGTCACCTACAATGAGCAGTTCTTC. Amino acid sequence: CASGKVDSVTYNEQFF. This chain links TRBV12-5 with TRBJ2-1; TRBD1 is a possible D gene (5 bases). Germline CDR1 and CDR2: LGHNT and FRNRAP. The CDR3 consists of 16 residues. V lost 6 bases, J lost 2 bases, and 17 bases lay in between.

The V and J genes are TRBV10-2 and TRBJ1-4; weak D call: TRBD1 (5 bases). Germline CDR1 reads WSHSY; CDR2 reads SAAADI. This CDR3 has 16 residues. V lost 2 bases and J 3 bases, leaving 13 bases between the germline ends. In DNA form, the CDR3 reads TGCGCCAGCAGTGAGGTGGGGGACTCATCTAATGAAAAACTGTTTTTT. Translated: CASSEVGDSSNEKLFF.

This chain connects TRBV2 to TRBJ2-7, with a possible D match to TRBD1 (5 bases). Trimming pared 5 bases from V and 0 bases from J, leaving 14 bases between. Germline loops: CDR1 SNHLY, CDR2 FYNNEI. The CDR3 length is 15 residues. CDR3 sequence: CASSQGAASSYEQYF. The CDR3 DNA reads as TGTGCCAGCAGTCAAGGGGCGGCTAGCTCCTACGAGCAGTACTTC.

V usage is TRBV4-3 and J usage is TRBJ2-7; D might be TRBD1 (5 bases). Germline CDR1 LGHNA, CDR2 YSLEER. CDR3 length: 14 residues. The V and J ends lost 0 bases and 4 bases respectively, with 10 bases between them. The CDR3 loop reads CASSQDHQGYEQYF. The CDR3 DNA reads TGCGCCAGCAGCCAAGATCACCAGGGATACGAGCAGTACTTC.

The gene calls are TRBV7-2 and TRBJ2-7, with a weak D call TRBD2 (5 bases). The CDR3 is 13 amino acids. Germline values: CDR1 SGHTA, CDR2 FQGNSA. Trimming took off 4 bases at V and 1 base at J, with 8 bases between the two ends. CDR3 loop: CASSYGISYEQYF. The CDR3 DNA sequence: TGTGCCAGCAGCTACGGGATTTCCTACGAGCAGTACTTC.